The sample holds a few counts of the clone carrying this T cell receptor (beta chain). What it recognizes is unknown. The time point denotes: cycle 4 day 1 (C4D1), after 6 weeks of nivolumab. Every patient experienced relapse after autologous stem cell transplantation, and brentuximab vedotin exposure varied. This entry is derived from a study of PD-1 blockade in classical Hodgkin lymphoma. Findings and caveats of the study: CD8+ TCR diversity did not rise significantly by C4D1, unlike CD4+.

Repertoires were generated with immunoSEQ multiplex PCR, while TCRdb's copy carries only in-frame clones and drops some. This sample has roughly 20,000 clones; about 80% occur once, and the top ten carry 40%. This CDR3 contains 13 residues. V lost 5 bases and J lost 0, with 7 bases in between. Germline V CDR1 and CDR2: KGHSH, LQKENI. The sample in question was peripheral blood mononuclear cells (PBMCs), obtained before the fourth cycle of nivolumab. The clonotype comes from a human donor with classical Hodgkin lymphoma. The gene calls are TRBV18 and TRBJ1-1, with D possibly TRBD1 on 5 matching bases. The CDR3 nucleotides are TGTGCCAGCTCAGGGGGTTTGAACACTGAAGCTTTCTTT. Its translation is CASSGGLNTEAFF.